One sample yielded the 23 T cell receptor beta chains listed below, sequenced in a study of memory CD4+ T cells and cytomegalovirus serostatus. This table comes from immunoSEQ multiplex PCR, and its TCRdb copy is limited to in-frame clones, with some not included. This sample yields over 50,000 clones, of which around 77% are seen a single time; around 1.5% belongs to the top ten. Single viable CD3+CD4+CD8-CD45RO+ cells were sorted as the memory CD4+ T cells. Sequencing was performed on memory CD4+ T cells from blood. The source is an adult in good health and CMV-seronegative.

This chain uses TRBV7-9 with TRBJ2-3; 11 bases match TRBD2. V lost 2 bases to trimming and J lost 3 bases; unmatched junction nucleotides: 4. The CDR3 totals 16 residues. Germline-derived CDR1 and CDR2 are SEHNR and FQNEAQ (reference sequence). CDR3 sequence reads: CASSLWLAGGTDTQYF. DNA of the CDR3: TGTGCCAGCAGCTTATGGCTAGCGGGAGGTACAGATACGCAGTATTTT.

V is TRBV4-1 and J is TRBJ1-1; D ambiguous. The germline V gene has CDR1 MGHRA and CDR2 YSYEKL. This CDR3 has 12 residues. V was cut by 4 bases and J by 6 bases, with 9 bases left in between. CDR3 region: CASSLPTAEAFF. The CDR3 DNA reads TGCGCCAGCAGCCTTCCTACGGCTGAAGCTTTCTTT.

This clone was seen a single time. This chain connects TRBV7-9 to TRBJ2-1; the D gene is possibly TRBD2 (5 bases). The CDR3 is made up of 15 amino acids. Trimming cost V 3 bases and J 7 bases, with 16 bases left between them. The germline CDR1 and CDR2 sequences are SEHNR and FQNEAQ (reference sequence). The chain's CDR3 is CASSLYTPGINEQFF. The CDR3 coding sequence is TGTGCCAGCAGCTTGTACACTCCCGGGATTAATGAGCAGTTCTTC. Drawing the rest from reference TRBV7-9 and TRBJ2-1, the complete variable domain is DTGVSQNPRHKITKRGQNVTFRCDPISEHNRLYWYRQTLGQGPEFLTYFQNEAQLEKSRLLSDRFSAERPKGSFSTLEIQRTEQGDSAMYLCASSLYTPGINEQFFGPGTRLTVL.

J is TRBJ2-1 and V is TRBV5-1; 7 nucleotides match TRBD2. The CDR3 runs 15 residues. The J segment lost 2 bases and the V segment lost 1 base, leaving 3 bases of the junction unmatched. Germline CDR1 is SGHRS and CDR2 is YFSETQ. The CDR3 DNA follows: TGCGCCAGCAGCTTGCCCAGCGGGGCCTACAATGAGCAGTTCTTC. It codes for CASSLPSGAYNEQFF.

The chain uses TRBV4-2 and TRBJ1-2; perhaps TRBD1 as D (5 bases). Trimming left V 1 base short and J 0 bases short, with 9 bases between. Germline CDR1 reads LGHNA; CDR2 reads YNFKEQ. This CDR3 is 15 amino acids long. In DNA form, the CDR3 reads TGTGCCAGCAGCCAAGGTCGGACATCTAACTATGGCTACACCTTC. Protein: CASSQGRTSNYGYTF.

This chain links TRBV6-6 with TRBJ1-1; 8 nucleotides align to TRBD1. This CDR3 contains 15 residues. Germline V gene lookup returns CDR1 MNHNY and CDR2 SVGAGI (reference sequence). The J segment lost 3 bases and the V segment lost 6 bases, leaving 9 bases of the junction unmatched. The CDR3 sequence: CASSREGQGYTEAFF. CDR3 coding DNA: TGTGCCAGCAGCCGTGAAGGACAGGGATACACTGAAGCTTTCTTT.

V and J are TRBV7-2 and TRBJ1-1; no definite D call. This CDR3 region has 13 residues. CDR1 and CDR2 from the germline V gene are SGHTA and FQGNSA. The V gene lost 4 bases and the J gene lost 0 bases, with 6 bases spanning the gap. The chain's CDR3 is CASSWTVNTEAFF. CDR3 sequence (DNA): TGTGCCAGCAGCTGGACGGTGAACACTGAAGCTTTCTTT.

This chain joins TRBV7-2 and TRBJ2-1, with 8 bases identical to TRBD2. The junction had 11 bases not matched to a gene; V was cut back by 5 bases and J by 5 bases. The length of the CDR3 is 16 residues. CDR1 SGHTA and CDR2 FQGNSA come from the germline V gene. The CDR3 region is CASSPRLAGPDNEQFF. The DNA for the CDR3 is TGTGCCAGCAGCCCTAGATTAGCGGGACCGGACAATGAGCAGTTCTTC.

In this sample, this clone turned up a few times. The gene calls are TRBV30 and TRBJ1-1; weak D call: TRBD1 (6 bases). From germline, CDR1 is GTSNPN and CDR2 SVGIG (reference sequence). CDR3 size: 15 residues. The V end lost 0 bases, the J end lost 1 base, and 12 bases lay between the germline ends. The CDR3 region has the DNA TGTGCCTGGAGTGTATGGGGGGCAAGGAACACTGAAGCTTTCTTT. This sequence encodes CAWSVWGARNTEAFF.

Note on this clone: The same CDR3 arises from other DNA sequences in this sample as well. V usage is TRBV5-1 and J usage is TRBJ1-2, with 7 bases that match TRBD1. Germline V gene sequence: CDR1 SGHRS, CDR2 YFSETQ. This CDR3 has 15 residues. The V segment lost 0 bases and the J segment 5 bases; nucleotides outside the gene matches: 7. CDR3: CASSLDGQALYGYTF. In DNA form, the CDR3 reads TGCGCCAGCAGCTTGGACGGACAGGCCTTATATGGCTACACCTTC.

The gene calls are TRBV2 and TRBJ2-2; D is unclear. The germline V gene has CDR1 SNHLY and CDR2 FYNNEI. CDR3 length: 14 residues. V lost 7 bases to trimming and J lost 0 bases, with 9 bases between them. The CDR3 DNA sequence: TGTGCCAGCAAGTTGCGGACGAACACCGGGGAGCTGTTTTTT. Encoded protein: CASKLRTNTGELFF.

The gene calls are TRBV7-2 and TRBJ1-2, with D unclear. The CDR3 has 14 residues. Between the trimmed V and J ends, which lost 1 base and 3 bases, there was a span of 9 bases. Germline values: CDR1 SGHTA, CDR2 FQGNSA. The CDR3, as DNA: TGTGCCAGCAGCTTAGGACCGAAGGACTATGGCTACACCTTC. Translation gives CASSLGPKDYGYTF.

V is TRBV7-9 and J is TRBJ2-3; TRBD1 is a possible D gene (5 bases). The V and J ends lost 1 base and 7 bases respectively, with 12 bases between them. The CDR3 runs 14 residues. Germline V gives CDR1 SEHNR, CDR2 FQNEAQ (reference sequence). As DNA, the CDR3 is TGTGCCAGCAGCTTAGACCAGGGTGGGAATACGCAGTATTTT. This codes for CASSLDQGGNTQYF.

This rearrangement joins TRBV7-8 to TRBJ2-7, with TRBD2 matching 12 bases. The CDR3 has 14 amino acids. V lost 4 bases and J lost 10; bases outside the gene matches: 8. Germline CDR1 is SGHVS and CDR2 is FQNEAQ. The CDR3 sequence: CASSSKTSGSSQYF. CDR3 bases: TGTGCCAGCAGCTCCAAGACTAGCGGGAGCAGTCAGTACTTC.

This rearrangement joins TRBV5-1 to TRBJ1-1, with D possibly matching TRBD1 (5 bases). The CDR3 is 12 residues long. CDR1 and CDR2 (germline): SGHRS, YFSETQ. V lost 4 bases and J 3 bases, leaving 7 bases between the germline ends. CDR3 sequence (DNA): TGCGCCAGCAGCGCCAGGGACACTGAAGCTTTCTTT. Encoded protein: CASSARDTEAFF.

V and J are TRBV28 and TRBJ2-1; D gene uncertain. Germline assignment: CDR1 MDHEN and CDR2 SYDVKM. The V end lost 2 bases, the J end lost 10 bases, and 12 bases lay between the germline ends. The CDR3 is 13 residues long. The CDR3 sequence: CASSLPLVSEQFF. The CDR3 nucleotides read TGTGCCAGCAGTTTACCTCTAGTGAGCGAGCAGTTCTTC.

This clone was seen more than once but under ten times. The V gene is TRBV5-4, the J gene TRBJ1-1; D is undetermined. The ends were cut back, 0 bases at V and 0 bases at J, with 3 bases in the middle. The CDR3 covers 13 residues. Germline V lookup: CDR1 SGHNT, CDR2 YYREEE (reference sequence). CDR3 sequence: CASSLDLNTEAFF. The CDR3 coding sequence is TGTGCCAGCAGCTTGGATCTGAACACTGAAGCTTTCTTT.

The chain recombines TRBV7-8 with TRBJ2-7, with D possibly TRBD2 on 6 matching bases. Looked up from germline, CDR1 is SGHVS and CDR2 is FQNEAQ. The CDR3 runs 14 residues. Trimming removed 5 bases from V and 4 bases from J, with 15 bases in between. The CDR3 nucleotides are TGTGCCAGCAGCACTCCTCGGGGGACTTACGAGCAGTACTTC. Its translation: CASSTPRGTYEQYF.

In nucleotides, the CDR3 is TGTGCCACCCTCGACGGGGGGGACCTGAGGCCCCAGCATTTT. Translation gives CATLDGGDLRPQHF. This rearrangement joins TRBV28 to TRBJ1-5; possibly TRBD1 for D (5 bases). The CDR3 length is 14 residues. The V and J ends lost 10 bases and 9 bases respectively, with 22 bases between them. The germline V gene encodes CDR1 MDHEN and CDR2 SYDVKM.

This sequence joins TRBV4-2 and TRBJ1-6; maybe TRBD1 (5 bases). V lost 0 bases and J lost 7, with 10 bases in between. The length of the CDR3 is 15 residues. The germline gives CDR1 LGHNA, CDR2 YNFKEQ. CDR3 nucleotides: TGTGCCAGCAGCCAAGACTGGCAGGGAAATTCACCCCTCCACTTT. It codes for CASSQDWQGNSPLHF.

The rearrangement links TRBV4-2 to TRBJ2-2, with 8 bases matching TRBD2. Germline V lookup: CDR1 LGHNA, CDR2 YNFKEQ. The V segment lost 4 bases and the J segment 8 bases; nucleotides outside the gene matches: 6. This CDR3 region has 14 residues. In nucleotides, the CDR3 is TGTGCCAGCAGCCCCCGGACTAGCAATGGGGAGCTGTTTTTT. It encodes CASSPRTSNGELFF.

CDR3 sequence (DNA): TGTGCCAGCAGGAACCAGGGGGCGCTGCAGGCTTTCTTT. Its translation is CASRNQGALQAFF. This sequence joins TRBV28 and TRBJ1-1, with TRBD1 matching over 8 bases. The CDR3 has 13 residues. Looked up from germline, CDR1 is MDHEN and CDR2 is SYDVKM. Germline trimming cut 6 bases from V and 11 bases from J; bases unmatched to any gene: 11.

The CDR3 sequence is CASSEAVTANEKLFF. In DNA form, the CDR3 reads TGTGCCAGCAGTGAAGCTGTCACGGCTAATGAAAAACTGTTTTTT. V usage is TRBV2 and J usage is TRBJ1-4; D unclear. The CDR3 has 15 residues. Per germline, CDR1 SNHLY and CDR2 FYNNEI. V was pared by 0 bases and J by 3 bases, with 8 bases between.